One T cell receptor (beta chain) is described in this entry. The repertoire was sequenced with immunoSEQ multiplex PCR; TCRdb's copy has only in-frame clones and lacks some. The data contain 95,000 to 100,000 clones, around nine tenths of them seen just once; the ten biggest clones take up 7.8%. The data derive from a study of control samples from healthy donors and cancer patients. The CDR3 is 17 residues long. CDR1 and CDR2 (germline): MNHEY, SMNVEV (reference sequence). V lost 6 bases and J lost 2, with 19 bases in between. Sequenced: blood. The chain carries TRBV27 and TRBJ2-2; the D gene is possibly TRBD2 (6 bases). The sequence derives from a man aged 30-40 years in good health. CDR3 nucleotide sequence: TGTGCCAGCAGCTGGGGCTATATGGGGGGAAACACCGGGGAGCTGTTTTTT. It codes for CASSWGYMGGNTGELFF.